These 17 T cell receptor beta chains were sequenced from one sample in a study of OX40 agonist ivuxolimab in advanced cancers. Libraries were prepared by immunoSEQ multiplex PCR; TCRdb keeps only in-frame clonotypes and omits some of them. The sample consists of some 54,000 clones, 80% to 90% of them appearing once. The sample was CD4+ or CD8+ T cells sorted from blood, taken in a trial of the OX40 agonist ivuxolimab. The receptors stem from an adult with an advanced solid tumor such as melanoma, head and neck, liver or kidney cancer.

V usage is TRBV5-5 and J usage is TRBJ1-1; D is perhaps TRBD1 (5 bases). The V end was cut by 2 bases, the J end by 1 base, with 9 bases between. This CDR3 is built from 14 residues. Germline V gene lookup returns CDR1 SGHKS and CDR2 YYEKEE (reference sequence). CDR3 in amino acids: CASSFADRNTEAFF. CDR3 nucleotide sequence: TGTGCCAGCAGCTTCGCCGACAGGAACACTGAAGCTTTCTTT.

The chain carries TRBV7-9 and TRBJ2-3, with TRBD2 matching over 10 bases. Germline values: CDR1 SEHNR, CDR2 FQNEAQ (reference sequence). The CDR3 has 19 amino acids. J lost 1 base, V lost 5 bases, and 15 bases had no gene match. In DNA form, the CDR3 reads TGTGCCAGCAGCCGCCCCGCTAGCGGGAGATCGCGTCGCACAGATACGCAGTATTTT. It codes for CASSRPASGRSRRTDTQYF.

The rearrangement uses TRBV28 and TRBJ2-2; D not certain. The CDR3 loop spans 14 amino acids. The germline V gene encodes CDR1 MDHEN and CDR2 SYDVKM. V dropped 5 bases and J dropped 5 bases, with 12 bases sitting between them. The chain's CDR3 is CASSALMGTGELFF. In nucleotides, the CDR3 is TGTGCCAGCAGTGCTCTCATGGGTACCGGGGAGCTGTTTTTT.

The J gene is TRBJ2-2, the V gene TRBV19, with TRBD1 matching over 9 bases. V lost 7 bases to trimming and J lost 5 bases; unmatched junction nucleotides: 5. Germline CDR1 and CDR2: LNHDA and SQIVND (reference sequence). The CDR3 runs to 14 residues. CDR3 nucleotide sequence: TGTGCCAGTAACAGGGGGCGCGGGACCGGGGAGCTGTTTTTT. Amino acid sequence: CASNRGRGTGELFF.

The chain couples TRBV5-1 to TRBJ1-2, with no clear D. This CDR3 is 13 amino acids long. V was clipped by 0 bases and J by 7 bases, with 10 bases between them. CDR1 is SGHRS and CDR2 is YFSETQ in the germline V gene. The CDR3 DNA sequence: TGCGCCAGCAGCTTGGATGGAGGGTCTGGCTACACCTTC. Protein sequence: CASSLDGGSGYTF.

V and J are TRBV5-1 and TRBJ1-6; 8 bases line up with TRBD1. V was clipped by 0 bases and J by 6 bases; unmatched bases: 2. Germline V gene lookup returns CDR1 SGHRS and CDR2 YFSETQ. The CDR3 has 15 residues. The CDR3, as DNA: TGCGCCAGCAGCTTGGACAGGGGGAGTAATTCACCCCTCCACTTT. Its translation: CASSLDRGSNSPLHF.

The chain couples TRBV28 to TRBJ1-2; 7 bases are a match to TRBD1. This CDR3 is 14 amino acids long. The junction had 5 bases not matched to a gene; V was cut back by 2 bases and J by 5 bases. CDR1 is MDHEN and CDR2 is SYDVKM in the germline V gene. The CDR3 reads CASSLEAGGYGYTF. CDR3 nucleotide sequence: TGTGCCAGCAGTTTAGAGGCAGGGGGTTATGGCTACACCTTC.

The gene calls are TRBV19 and TRBJ2-3; the D is unclear. Germline V CDR1 and CDR2: LNHDA, SQIVND (reference sequence). There are 14 residues in the CDR3. The ends were cut back, 3 bases at V and 2 bases at J, with 9 bases in the middle. The DNA for the CDR3 is TGTGCCAGTAGTATCTTTGAGAACACAGATACGCAGTATTTT. Residues: CASSIFENTDTQYF.

The genes are TRBV9 and TRBJ1-3; D uncertain. This CDR3 is built from 18 residues. Trimming stripped 3 bases from V and 0 bases from J, with 19 bases between. From germline, CDR1 is SGDLS and CDR2 YYNGEE. CDR3 protein: CASSAIRPGSYSGNTIYF. The CDR3 DNA sequence: TGTGCCAGCAGCGCGATCCGACCGGGTTCCTACTCTGGAAACACCATATATTTT. Drawing the rest from reference TRBV9 and TRBJ1-3, the complete variable domain is DSGVTQTPKHLITATGQRVTLRCSPRSGDLSVYWYQQSLDQGLQFLIQYYNGEERAKGNILERFSAQQFPDLHSELNLSSLELGDSALYFCASSAIRPGSYSGNTIYFGEGSWLTVV.

This clone was detected only a few times. The chain has TRBV5-6 and TRBJ2-5, with TRBD2 identical over 8 bases. CDR3 length equals 15 residues. In germline, CDR1 is SGHDT, CDR2 YYEEEE. J was trimmed by 5 bases and V by 5 bases; bases with no gene match: 11. CDR3 nucleotide sequence: TGTGCCAGCAGTCTCCCCGGGGGGGAGCAGGAGACCCAGTACTTC. Amino acid sequence: CASSLPGGEQETQYF.

The rearrangement joins TRBV11-3 to TRBJ2-7, with D possibly called TRBD1 or TRBD2 (5 bases each). There are 14 residues in the CDR3. Trimming pared 4 bases from V and 2 bases from J, leaving 12 bases between. Germline CDR1 is SGHNT and CDR2 is YENEEA. The DNA for the CDR3 is TGTGCCAGCAGCTCGCTCAGGGACCCCTACGAGCAGTACTTC. Amino acid sequence: CASSSLRDPYEQYF.

CDR3 bases: TGTGCCAGCAGCCCGACTAGCGGGAGTGGGGTGAAAAGGGGGGAGACCCAGTACTTC. This codes for CASSPTSGSGVKRGETQYF. The chain recombines TRBV7-2 with TRBJ2-5; 12 positions agree with TRBD2. Trimming at V came to 5 bases and at J to 5 bases, leaving 18 bases not matched to a gene. CDR1 and CDR2 from the germline V gene are SGHTA and FQGNSA. CDR3 length: 19 amino acids.

This clone was seen once. The germline gene is not matched at one end of the junction; a read error may be the cause. The gene calls are TRBV5-1 and TRBJ2-2; D might be TRBD2 (6 bases). The CDR3 has 16 amino acids. Germline loops: CDR1 SGHRS, CDR2 YFSETQ. CDR3 in amino acids: CASNLSGTLNTGELFF. CDR3 sequence (DNA): TGCGCCAGCAACTTGTCTGGGACTTTGAACACCGGGGAGCTGTTTTTT.

This clone was observed a single time. The chain employs TRBV28 and TRBJ2-7; D could derive from TRBD1 or TRBD2 (5 bases each). Per germline, CDR1 MDHEN and CDR2 SYDVKM. The V and J ends lost 8 bases and 0 bases respectively, with 14 bases between them. This CDR3 contains 14 residues. The CDR3 sequence is CASSRGGGSYEQYF. CDR3 sequence (DNA): TGTGCCAGCTCCAGAGGTGGGGGCTCCTACGAGCAGTACTTC.

The rearrangement uses TRBV2 and TRBJ2-3; tentatively, D is TRBD2 (7 bases). Germline-derived CDR1 and CDR2 are SNHLY and FYNNEI. The V end lost 6 bases, the J end lost 4 bases, and 20 bases lay between the germline ends. The CDR3 totals 16 residues. CDR3 residues: CASSLGGAGAADTQYF. The CDR3 nucleotides read TGTGCCAGCAGCCTCGGAGGGGCGGGGGCAGCAGATACGCAGTATTTT.

This chain uses TRBV27 with TRBJ2-7, with D unresolved. V was pared by 2 bases and J by 0 bases, with 14 bases between. Germline values: CDR1 MNHEY, CDR2 SMNVEV (reference sequence). The CDR3 sequence is 16 residues long. The CDR3 region is CASSLKGGPSSYEQYF. The DNA of the CDR3 is TGTGCCAGCAGTTTAAAAGGCGGACCCAGCTCCTACGAGCAGTACTTC.

This clone came up a few times. This CDR3 is missing its conserved last phenylalanine or tryptophan, likely due to a read error. Because the CDR3's place on the DNA is in doubt, the DNA is left out and the CDR3 is given as listed by TCRdb. The chain links TRBV20-1 to TRBJ2-7; the D call of TRBD2 is as the table states it, not checked on the DNA. The CDR3 has 9 amino acids, counting both end residues. The germline V gene has CDR1 DFQATT and CDR2 SNEGSKA (reference sequence). The CDR3 sequence is CSASGRGGL.